This passage covers 3 T cell receptor beta chains from one sample sequenced in a study of cytomegalovirus exposure and HLA in healthy donors. PCR used 60 Vbeta primers and 13 Jbeta primers. Sequenced by immunoSEQ multiplex PCR; TCRdb stores in-frame clones only, minus some. The top ten clones hold just over 4.5% of a sample with about 130,000 clones, roughly 10% of them seen once. The sequenced material came from PBMCs. Receptors originate from a woman aged 18-30 years in good health and CMV-seropositive.

This clone was seen a handful of times. V is TRBV27 and J is TRBJ2-7; TRBD1 matches at 9 bases. Germline trimming cut 5 bases from V and 2 bases from J; bases unmatched to any gene: 4. CDR3 length: 14 amino acids. Per germline, CDR1 MNHEY and CDR2 SMNVEV (reference sequence). The CDR3 is CASSPGQGAYEQYF. DNA for the CDR3: TGTGCCAGCAGTCCGGGACAGGGCGCCTACGAGCAGTACTTC.

The chain couples TRBV5-1 to TRBJ1-1; TRBD1 matches 7 bases. Losses at the gene ends were 1 base for V and 3 bases for J; bases not matched to a gene: 3. Germline CDR1 is SGHRS and CDR2 is YFSETQ. There are 14 residues in the CDR3. The CDR3 is CASSLFGTDTEAFF. CDR3 nucleotide sequence: TGCGCCAGCAGCTTGTTTGGGACAGACACTGAAGCTTTCTTT.

In nucleotides, the CDR3 is TGTGCCAGCAATAGCGGAAATGAGCAGTTCTTC. Amino acids: CASNSGNEQFF. The genes are TRBV27 and TRBJ2-1, with D maybe TRBD2 (6 bases). Germline V gives CDR1 MNHEY, CDR2 SMNVEV (reference sequence). Trimming pared 7 bases from V and 7 bases from J, leaving 8 bases between. The CDR3 runs to 11 residues.